This T cell receptor beta chain emerged from a study of blood T cells in healthy people across ages. Trimming removed 5 bases from V and 9 bases from J; junction bases left unmatched: 6. Per germline, CDR1 DFQATT and CDR2 SNEGSKA (reference sequence). The length of the CDR3 is 12 residues. Healthy individuals of Caucasian origin from Russia, aged 6 to 90, served as donors. This clonotype was found many times. The second PCR ran 7 to 11 cycles with a sample-barcoded 5' primer and J-beta primers. TCRdb called the 5' RACE reads again in MiXCR, with one record for every CDR3 protein. This sample yields roughly 1.7 million distinct CDR3 sequences, of which around 35% are seen a single time; about 11% belongs to the top ten.

Sequences were obtained from blood. The chain employs TRBV20-1 and TRBJ2-1, with TRBD2 matching 8 bases. The receptor's source is a woman in her thirties in good health. The CDR3 reads CSAPGLAGEQFF. The CDR3 DNA follows: TGCAGTGCTCCCGGACTAGCTGGTGAGCAGTTCTTC.